This T cell receptor beta chain stems from a study of cytomegalovirus exposure and HLA in healthy donors. Points on this clone: Antigen unknown.

Regarding the study as a whole: Published work reported that the classifier diagnosed cytomegalovirus status with high specificity and sensitivity. Cytomegalovirus association was listed for approximately 150 TCR beta chains. Confirmation in vitro established that a few CMV-associated chains were specific for CMV antigens. Despite most TCR sequences being rare, some public TCRs occurred in many donors.

The protocol was immunoSEQ multiplex PCR, while the TCRdb copy is restricted to in-frame clones and leaves out a portion. Here the sample spans more than 110,000 clones, about 83% being singletons. The sample consisted of PBMCs. This TCR came from a woman in her 30s in good health and CMV-seronegative.

The CDR3 sequence is CSARQSTPQYF. In nucleotides, the CDR3 is TGCAGTGCCAGACAGTCGACTCCGCAGTATTTT. The gene calls are TRBV20-1 and TRBJ2-3; D is perhaps TRBD1 (5 bases). Germline V gene lookup returns CDR1 DFQATT and CDR2 SNEGSKA (reference sequence). With 6 bases removed from V and 10 bases from J, the gap between germline ends came to 14 bases. This CDR3 contains 11 residues.